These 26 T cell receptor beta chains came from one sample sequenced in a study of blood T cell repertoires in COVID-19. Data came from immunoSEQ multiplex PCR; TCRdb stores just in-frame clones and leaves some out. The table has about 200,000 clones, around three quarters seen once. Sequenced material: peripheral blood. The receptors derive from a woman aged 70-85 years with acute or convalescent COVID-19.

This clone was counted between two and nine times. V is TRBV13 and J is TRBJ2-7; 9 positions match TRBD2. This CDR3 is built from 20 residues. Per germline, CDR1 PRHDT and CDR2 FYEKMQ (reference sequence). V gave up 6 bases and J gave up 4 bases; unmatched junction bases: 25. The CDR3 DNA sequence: TGTGCCAGCAGTTTTACGGCACAGGCGTCCTATAGCGGGAGCTGGTACGAGCAGTACTTC. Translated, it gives CASSFTAQASYSGSWYEQYF.

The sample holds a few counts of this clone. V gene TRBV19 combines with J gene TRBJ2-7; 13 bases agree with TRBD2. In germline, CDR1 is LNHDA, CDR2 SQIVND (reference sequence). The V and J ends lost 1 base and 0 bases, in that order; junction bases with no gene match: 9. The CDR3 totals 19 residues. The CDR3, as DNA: TGTGCCAGTAGTATAGGACCTCTCCGGACTAGCGGGAGCTCCTACGAGCAGTACTTC. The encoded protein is CASSIGPLRTSGSSYEQYF.

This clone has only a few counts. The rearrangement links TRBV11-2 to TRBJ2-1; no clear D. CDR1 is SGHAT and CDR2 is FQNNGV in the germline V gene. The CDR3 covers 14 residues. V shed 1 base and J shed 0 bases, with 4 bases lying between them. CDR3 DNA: TGTGCCAGCAGCTTAGGGAGCTCCTACAATGAGCAGTTCTTC. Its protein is CASSLGSSYNEQFF.

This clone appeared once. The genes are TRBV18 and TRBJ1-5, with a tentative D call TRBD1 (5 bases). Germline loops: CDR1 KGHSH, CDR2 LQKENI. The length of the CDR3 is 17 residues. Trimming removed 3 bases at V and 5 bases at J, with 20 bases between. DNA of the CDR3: TGTGCCAGCTCACCCGGGAATGCGGGACCTCATTATCAGCCCCAGCATTTT. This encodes CASSPGNAGPHYQPQHF.

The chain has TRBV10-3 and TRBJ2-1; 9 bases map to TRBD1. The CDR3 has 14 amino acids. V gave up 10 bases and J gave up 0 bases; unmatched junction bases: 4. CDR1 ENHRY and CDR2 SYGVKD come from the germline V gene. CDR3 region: CATGQGSSYNEQFF. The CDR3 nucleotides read TGTGCCACGGGACAGGGATCCTCCTACAATGAGCAGTTCTTC.

The CDR3 nucleotides read TGTGCCAGCAGTGAATCAACACTAGCGGGAGGGAGGGACGAGCAGTACTTC. This codes for CASSESTLAGGRDEQYF. This chain uses TRBV2 with TRBJ2-7; TRBD2 matches at 13 bases. Germline CDR1 SNHLY, CDR2 FYNNEI. The CDR3 totals 17 residues. The ends lost 2 bases at V and 5 bases at J; junction bases unmatched: 9.

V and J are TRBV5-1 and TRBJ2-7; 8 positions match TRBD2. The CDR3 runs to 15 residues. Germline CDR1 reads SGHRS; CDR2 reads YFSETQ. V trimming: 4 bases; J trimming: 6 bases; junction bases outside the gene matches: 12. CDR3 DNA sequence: TGCGCCAGCAGCCCCGAGGCCGGACTAGCATCCGAGCAGTACTTC. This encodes CASSPEAGLASEQYF.

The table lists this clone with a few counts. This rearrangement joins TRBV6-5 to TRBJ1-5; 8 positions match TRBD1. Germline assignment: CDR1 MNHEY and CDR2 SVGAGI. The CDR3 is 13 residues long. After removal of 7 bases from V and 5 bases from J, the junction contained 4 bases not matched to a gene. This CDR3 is CASIQGDHQPQHF. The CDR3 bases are TGTGCCAGCATACAGGGGGACCATCAGCCCCAGCATTTT.

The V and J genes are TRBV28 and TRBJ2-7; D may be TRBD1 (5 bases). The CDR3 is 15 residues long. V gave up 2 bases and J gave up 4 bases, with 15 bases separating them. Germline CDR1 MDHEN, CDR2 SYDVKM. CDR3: CASSLLSPGIYEQYF. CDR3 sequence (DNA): TGTGCCAGCAGTTTACTATCCCCAGGGATATACGAGCAGTACTTC.

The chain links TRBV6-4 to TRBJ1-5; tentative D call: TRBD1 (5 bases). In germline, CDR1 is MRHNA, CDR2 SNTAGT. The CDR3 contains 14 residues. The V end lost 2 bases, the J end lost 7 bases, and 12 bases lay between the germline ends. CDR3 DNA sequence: TGTGCCAGCAGTGACGGGGCAGGGTCCCAGCCCCAGCATTTT. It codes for CASSDGAGSQPQHF.

The CDR3 protein is CASRPDSFGYTEAFF. The CDR3 DNA sequence: TGTGCCAGCAGGCCCGACAGTTTTGGCTATACTGAAGCTTTCTTT. The gene calls are TRBV2 and TRBJ1-1; possibly TRBD1 for D (5 bases). The CDR3 totals 15 residues. Germline assignment: CDR1 SNHLY and CDR2 FYNNEI. V lost 6 bases, J lost 5 bases, and 19 bases lay in between.

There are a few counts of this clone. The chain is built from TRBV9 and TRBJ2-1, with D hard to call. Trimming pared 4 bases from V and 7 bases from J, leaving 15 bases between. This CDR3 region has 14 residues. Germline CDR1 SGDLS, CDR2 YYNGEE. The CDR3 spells CASSPSTMRNEQFF. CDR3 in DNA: TGTGCCAGCAGCCCCTCTACGATGAGGAATGAGCAGTTCTTC.

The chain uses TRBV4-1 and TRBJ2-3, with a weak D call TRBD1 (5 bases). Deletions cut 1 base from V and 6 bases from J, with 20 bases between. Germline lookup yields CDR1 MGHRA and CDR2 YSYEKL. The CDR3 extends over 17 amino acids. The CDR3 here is CASSQVDMGLPRDTQYF. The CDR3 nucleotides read TGCGCCAGCAGCCAAGTTGATATGGGGCTACCTCGGGATACGCAGTATTTT.

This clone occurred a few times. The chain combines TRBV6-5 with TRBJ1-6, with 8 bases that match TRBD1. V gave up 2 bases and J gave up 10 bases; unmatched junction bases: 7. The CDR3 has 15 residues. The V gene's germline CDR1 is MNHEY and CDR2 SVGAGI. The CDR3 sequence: CASSYRQGAKSPLHF. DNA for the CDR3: TGTGCCAGCAGTTACAGGCAGGGGGCCAAATCACCCCTCCACTTT.

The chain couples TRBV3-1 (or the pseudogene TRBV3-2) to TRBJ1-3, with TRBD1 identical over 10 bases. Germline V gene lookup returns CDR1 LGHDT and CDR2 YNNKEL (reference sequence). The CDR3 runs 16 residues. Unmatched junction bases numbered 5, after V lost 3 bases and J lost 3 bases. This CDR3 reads CASSHLTGGYGNTIYF. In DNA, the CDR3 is TGTGCCAGCAGCCATCTGACAGGGGGCTATGGAAACACCATATATTTT.

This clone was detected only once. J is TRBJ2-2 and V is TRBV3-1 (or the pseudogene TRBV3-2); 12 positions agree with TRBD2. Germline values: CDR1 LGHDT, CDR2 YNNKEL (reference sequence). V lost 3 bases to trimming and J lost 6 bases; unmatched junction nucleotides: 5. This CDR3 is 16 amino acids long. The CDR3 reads CASSQRTSGEAGELFF. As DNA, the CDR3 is TGTGCCAGCAGCCAGAGGACTAGCGGGGAGGCCGGGGAGCTGTTTTTT.

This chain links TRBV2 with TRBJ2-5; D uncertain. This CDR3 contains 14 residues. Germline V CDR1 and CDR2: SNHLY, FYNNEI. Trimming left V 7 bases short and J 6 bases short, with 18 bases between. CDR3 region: CASTHENDSKTQYF. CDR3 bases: TGTGCCAGCACCCATGAGAACGACTCGAAGACCCAGTACTTC. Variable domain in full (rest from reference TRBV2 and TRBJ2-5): EPEVTQTPSHQVTQMGQEVILRCVPISNHLYFYWYRQILGQKVEFLVSFYNNEISEKSEIFDDQFSVERPDGSNFTLKIRSTKLEDSAMYFCASTHENDSKTQYFGPGTRLLVL.

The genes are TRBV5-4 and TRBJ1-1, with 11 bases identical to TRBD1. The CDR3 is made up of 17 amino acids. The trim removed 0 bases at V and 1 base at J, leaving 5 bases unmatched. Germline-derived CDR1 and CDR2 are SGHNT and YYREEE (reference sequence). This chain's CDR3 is CASSLGAGTGGNTEAFF. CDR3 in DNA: TGTGCCAGCAGCTTGGGAGCCGGGACAGGGGGGAACACTGAAGCTTTCTTT.

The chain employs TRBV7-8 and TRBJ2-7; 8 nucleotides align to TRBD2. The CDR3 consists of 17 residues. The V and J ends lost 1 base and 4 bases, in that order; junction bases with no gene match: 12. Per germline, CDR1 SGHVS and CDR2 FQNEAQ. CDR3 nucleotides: TGTGCCAGCAGCTTAGGGATAGCGGGACAAATATCTTACGAGCAGTACTTC. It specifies CASSLGIAGQISYEQYF. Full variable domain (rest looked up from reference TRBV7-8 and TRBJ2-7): GAGVSQSPRYKVAKRGQDVALRCDPISGHVSLFWYQQALGQGPEFLTYFQNEAQLDKSGLPSDRFFAERPEGSVSTLKIQRTQQEDSAVYLCASSLGIAGQISYEQYFGPGTRLTVT.

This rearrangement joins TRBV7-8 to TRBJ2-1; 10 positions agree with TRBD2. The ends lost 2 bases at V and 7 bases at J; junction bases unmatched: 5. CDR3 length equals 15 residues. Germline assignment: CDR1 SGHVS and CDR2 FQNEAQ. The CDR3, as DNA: TGTGCCAGCAGCTTACTAGCGGGAGTACGGAATGAGCAGTTCTTC. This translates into CASSLLAGVRNEQFF.

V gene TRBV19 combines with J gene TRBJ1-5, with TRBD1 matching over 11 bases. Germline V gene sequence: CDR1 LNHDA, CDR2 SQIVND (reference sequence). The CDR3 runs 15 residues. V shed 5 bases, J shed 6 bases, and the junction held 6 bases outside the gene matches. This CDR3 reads CASSSGTGGSQPQHF. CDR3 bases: TGTGCCAGTAGTTCTGGGACAGGGGGTAGTCAGCCCCAGCATTTT.

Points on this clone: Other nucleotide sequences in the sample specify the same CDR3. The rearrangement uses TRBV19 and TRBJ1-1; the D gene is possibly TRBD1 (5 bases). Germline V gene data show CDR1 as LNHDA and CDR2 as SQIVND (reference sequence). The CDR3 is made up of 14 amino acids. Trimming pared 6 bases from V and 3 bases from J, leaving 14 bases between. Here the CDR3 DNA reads TGTGCCAGTAGGGCGGGACTTACGTACACTGAAGCTTTCTTT. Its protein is CASRAGLTYTEAFF.

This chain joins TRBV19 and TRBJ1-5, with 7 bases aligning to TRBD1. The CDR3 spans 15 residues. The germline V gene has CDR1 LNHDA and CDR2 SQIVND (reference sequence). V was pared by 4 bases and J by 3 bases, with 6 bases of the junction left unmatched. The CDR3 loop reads CASSTIQGYNQPQHF. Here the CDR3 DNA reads TGTGCCAGTAGTACCATACAGGGGTACAATCAGCCCCAGCATTTT.

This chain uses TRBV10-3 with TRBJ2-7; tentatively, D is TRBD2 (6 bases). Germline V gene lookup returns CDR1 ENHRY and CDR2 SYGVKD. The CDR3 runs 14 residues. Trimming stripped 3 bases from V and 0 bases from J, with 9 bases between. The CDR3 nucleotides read TGTGCCATCAGTGAAGATAGCGGCTCCTACGAGCAGTACTTC. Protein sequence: CAISEDSGSYEQYF.

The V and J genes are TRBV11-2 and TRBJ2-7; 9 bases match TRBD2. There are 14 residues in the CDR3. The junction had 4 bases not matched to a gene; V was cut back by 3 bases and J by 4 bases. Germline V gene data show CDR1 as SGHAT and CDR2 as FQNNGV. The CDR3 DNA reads TGTGCCAGCAGCTTGGAGCGGGAGGCGTACGAGCAGTACTTC. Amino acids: CASSLEREAYEQYF.

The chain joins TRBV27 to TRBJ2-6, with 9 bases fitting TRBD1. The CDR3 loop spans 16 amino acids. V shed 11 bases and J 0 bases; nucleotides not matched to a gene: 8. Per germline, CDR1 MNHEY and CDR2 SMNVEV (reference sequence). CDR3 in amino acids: CACRTGEGSGANVLTF. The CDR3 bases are TGTGCCTGTAGGACAGGGGAGGGCTCTGGGGCCAACGTCCTGACTTTC. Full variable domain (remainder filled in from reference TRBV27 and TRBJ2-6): EAQVTQNPRYLITVTGKKLTVTCSQNMNHEYMSWYRQDPGLGLRQIYYSMNVEVTDKGDVPEGYKVSRKEKRNFPLILESPSPNQTSLYFCACRTGEGSGANVLTFGAGSRLTVL.